The present TCR beta chain was sequenced within a study of T cells in localized non-small cell lung cancer. Study-wide results and limits: Higher adjacent-lung clonality was associated with shorter survival. Measurement of T cell clonality placed uninvolved adjacent lung highest, above the level in tumor.

Note on this clone: Its specificity is not known.

Sequencing used immunoSEQ multiplex PCR; TCRdb keeps in-frame clones, though not all of them. The sample includes over 20,000 clones, approximately 86% of them seen just once. The TCR comes from a female donor over 55 with stage I lung adenocarcinoma. The sequencing here drew on peripheral blood, taken before any cancer treatment.

The CDR3 bases are TGTGCCAGCTCACCACCTCGTACAGCAATGAACACTGAAGCTTTCTTT. Protein: CASSPPRTAMNTEAFF. V gene TRBV18 combines with J gene TRBJ1-1; D not resolved. V shed 0 bases and J shed 0 bases, with 11 bases lying between them. This CDR3 has 16 residues. Looked up from germline, CDR1 is KGHSH and CDR2 is LQKENI.